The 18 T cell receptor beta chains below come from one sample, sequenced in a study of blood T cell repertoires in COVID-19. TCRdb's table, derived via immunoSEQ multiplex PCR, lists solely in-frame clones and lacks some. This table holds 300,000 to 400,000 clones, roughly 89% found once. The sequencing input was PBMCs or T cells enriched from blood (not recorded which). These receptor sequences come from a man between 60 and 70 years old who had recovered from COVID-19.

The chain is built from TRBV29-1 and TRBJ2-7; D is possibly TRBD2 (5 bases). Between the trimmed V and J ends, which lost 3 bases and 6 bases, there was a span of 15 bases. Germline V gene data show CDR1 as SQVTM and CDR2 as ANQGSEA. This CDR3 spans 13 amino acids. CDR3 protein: CSVEESGEFEQYF. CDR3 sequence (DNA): TGCAGCGTTGAGGAAAGCGGTGAGTTCGAGCAGTACTTC.

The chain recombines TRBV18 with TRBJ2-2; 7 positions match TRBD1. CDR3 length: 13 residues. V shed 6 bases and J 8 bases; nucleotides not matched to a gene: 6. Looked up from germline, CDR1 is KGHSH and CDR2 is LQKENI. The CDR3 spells CASSATGQGELFF. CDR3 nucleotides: TGTGCCAGCTCCGCGACAGGGCAAGGGGAGCTGTTTTTT.

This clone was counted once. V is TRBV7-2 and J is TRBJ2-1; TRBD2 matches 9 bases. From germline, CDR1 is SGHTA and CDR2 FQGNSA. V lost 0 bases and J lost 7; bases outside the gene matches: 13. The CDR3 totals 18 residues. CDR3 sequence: CASSLAQVAGGPGNEQFF. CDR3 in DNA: TGTGCCAGCAGCTTAGCGCAGGTCGCGGGAGGGCCTGGGAATGAGCAGTTCTTC.

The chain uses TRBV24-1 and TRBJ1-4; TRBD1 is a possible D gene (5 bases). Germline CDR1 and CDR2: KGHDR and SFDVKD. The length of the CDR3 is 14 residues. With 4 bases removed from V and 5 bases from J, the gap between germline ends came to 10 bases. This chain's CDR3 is CATSEGGGNEKLFF. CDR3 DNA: TGTGCCACCAGTGAAGGTGGGGGGAATGAAAAACTGTTTTTT.

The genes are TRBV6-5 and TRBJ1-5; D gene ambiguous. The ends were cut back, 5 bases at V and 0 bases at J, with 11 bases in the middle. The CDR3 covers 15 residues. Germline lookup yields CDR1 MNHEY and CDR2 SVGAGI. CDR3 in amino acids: CASSRTGFSNQPQHF. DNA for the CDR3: TGTGCCAGCAGTCGGACGGGATTTAGCAATCAGCCCCAGCATTTT.

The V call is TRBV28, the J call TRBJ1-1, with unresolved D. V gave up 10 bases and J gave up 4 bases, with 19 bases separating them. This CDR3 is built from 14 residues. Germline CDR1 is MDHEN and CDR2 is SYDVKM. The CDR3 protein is CAISSTGGSTEAFF. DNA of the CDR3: TGTGCCATTTCCTCGACGGGAGGGAGCACTGAAGCTTTCTTT. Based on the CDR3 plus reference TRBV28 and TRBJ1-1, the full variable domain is DVKVTQSSRYLVKRTGEKVFLECVQDMDHENMFWYRQDPGLGLRLIYFSYDVKMKEKGDIPEGYSVSREKKERFSLILESASTNQTSMYLCAISSTGGSTEAFFGQGTRLTVV.

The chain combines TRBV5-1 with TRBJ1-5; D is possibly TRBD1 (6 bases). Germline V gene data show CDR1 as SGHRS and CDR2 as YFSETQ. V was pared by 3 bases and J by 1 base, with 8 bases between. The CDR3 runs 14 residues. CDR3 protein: CASSSGQSNQPQHF. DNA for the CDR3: TGCGCCAGCAGCTCCGGACAGAGCAATCAGCCCCAGCATTTT.

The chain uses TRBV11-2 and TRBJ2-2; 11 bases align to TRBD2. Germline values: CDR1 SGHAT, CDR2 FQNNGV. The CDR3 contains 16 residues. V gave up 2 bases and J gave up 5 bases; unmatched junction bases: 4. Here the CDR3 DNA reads TGTGCCAGCAGCTTAACGACTAGCGGGATTACCGGGGAGCTGTTTTTT. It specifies CASSLTTSGITGELFF.

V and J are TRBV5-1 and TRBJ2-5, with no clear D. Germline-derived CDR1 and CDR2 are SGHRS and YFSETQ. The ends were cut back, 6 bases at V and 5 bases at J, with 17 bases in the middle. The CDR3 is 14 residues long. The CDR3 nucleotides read TGCGCCAGCACGGCCGGGTCACTCGGGGAGACCCAGTACTTC. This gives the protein CASTAGSLGETQYF. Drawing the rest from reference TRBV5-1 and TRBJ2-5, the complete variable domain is KAGVTQTPRYLIKTRGQQVTLSCSPISGHRSVSWYQQTPGQGLQFLFEYFSETQRNKGNFPGRFSGRQFSNSRSEMNVSTLELGDSALYLCASTAGSLGETQYFGPGTRLLVL.

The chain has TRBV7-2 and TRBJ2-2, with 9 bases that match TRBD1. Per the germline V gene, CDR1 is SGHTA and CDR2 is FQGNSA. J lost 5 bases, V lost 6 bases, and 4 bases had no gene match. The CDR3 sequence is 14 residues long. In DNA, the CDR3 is TGTGCCAGCAGACGACAGGGGGAGACCGGGGAGCTGTTTTTT. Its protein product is CASRRQGETGELFF.

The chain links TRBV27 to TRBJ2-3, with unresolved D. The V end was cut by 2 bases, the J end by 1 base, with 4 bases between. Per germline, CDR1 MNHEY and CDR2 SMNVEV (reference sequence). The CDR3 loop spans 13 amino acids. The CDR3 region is CASSLGGTDTQYF. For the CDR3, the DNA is TGTGCCAGCAGTTTAGGAGGCACAGATACGCAGTATTTT.

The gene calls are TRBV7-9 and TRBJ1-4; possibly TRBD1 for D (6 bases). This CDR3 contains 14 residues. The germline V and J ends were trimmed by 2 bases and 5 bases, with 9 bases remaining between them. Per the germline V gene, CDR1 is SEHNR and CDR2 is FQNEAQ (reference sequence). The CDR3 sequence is CASSLLGANEKLFF. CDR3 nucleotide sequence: TGTGCCAGCAGCTTACTGGGGGCGAATGAAAAACTGTTTTTT. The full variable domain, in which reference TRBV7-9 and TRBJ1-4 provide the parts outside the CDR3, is DTGVSQNPRHKITKRGQNVTFRCDPISEHNRLYWYRQTLGQGPEFLTYFQNEAQLEKSRLLSDRFSAERPKGSFSTLEIQRTEQGDSAMYLCASSLLGANEKLFFGSGTQLSVL.

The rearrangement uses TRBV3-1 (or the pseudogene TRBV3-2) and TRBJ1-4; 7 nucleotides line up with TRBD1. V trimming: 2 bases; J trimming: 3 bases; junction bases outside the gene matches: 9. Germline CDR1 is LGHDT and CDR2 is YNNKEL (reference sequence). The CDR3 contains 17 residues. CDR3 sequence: CASSQPALQGANEKLFF. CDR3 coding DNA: TGTGCCAGCAGCCAACCCGCCCTCCAGGGGGCTAATGAAAAACTGTTTTTT.

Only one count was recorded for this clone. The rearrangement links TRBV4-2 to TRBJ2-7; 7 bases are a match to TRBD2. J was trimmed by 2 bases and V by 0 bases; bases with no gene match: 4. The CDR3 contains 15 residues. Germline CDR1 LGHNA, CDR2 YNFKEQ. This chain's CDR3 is CASSQDQRGPYEQYF. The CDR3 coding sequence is TGTGCCAGCAGCCAAGACCAGCGGGGACCCTACGAGCAGTACTTC.

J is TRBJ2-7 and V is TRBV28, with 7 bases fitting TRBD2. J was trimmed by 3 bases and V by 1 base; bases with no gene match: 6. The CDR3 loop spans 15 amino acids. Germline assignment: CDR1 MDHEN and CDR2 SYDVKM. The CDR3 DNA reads TGTGCCAGCAGTTTATTCGCGGGAGCGAGCTACGAGCAGTACTTC. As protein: CASSLFAGASYEQYF.

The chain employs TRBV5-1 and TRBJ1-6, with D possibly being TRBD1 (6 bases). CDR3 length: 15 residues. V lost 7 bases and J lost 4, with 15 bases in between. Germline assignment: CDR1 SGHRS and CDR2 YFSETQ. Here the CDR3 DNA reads TGCGCCAGCGCCCGGGACACCCGATATAATTCACCCCTCCACTTT. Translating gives CASARDTRYNSPLHF.

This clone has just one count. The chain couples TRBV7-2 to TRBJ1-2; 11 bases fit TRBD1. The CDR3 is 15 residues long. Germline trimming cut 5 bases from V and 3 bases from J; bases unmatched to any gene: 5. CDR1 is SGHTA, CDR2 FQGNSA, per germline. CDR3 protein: CASSVDRGLDYGYTF. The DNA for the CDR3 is TGTGCCAGCAGCGTGGACAGGGGGCTGGACTATGGCTACACCTTC.

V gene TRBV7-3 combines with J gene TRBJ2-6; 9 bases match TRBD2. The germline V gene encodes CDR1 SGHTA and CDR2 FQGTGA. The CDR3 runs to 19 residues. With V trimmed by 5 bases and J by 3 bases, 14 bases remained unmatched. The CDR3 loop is CASSQSLSGSLGGANVLTF. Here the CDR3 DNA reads TGTGCCAGCAGCCAAAGCCTTAGCGGGAGTCTGGGTGGGGCCAACGTCCTGACTTTC.